The 19 T cell receptor beta chains reported below all come from one sample, sequenced in a study of blood T cell repertoires in COVID-19. Assay: immunoSEQ multiplex PCR; the TCRdb copy retains only in-frame clones and omits some. The sample carries roughly 200,000 clones, 75% to 85% recorded once. Sequencing used PBMCs or T cells enriched from blood (not recorded which). All receptors derive from a man aged 35-49 years who had recovered from COVID-19.

This clone has a handful of counts. V and J are TRBV10-3 and TRBJ1-2, with 8 bases that match TRBD1. Per germline, CDR1 ENHRY and CDR2 SYGVKD. The J segment lost 1 base and the V segment lost 10 bases, leaving 17 bases of the junction unmatched. The CDR3 spans 17 residues. The CDR3 loop reads CATTALDRARLNYGYTF. In DNA, the CDR3 is TGTGCCACCACCGCTCTGGACAGGGCGCGACTTAACTATGGCTACACCTTC.

The chain combines TRBV11-3 with TRBJ1-1; 9 nucleotides align to TRBD1. V was pared by 5 bases and J by 5 bases, with 6 bases of the junction left unmatched. Looked up from germline, CDR1 is SGHNT and CDR2 is YENEEA. This CDR3 region has 14 residues. This chain's CDR3 is CASSRDRAKTEAFF. The CDR3 region has the DNA TGTGCCAGCAGCCGGGACAGGGCGAAGACTGAAGCTTTCTTT.

This chain uses TRBV7-2 with TRBJ2-5; 11 nucleotides match TRBD2. Germline V gene data show CDR1 as SGHTA and CDR2 as FQGNSA. With 5 bases clipped from V and 5 bases from J, the junction kept 4 bases outside the gene matches. This CDR3 has 14 amino acids. The CDR3 region has the DNA TGTGCCAGCAGCCTCACTAGCGGGAGTGAGACCCAGTACTTC. Its protein product is CASSLTSGSETQYF.

The rearrangement uses TRBV28 and TRBJ2-5; 8 bases map to TRBD2. V lost 4 bases and J lost 5; bases outside the gene matches: 9. Germline CDR1 reads MDHEN; CDR2 reads SYDVKM. The CDR3 consists of 15 residues. CDR3 sequence: CASSSALSGSETQYF. In DNA form, the CDR3 reads TGTGCCAGCAGTTCCGCCCTGAGCGGGAGTGAGACCCAGTACTTC.

The V call is TRBV7-3, the J call TRBJ2-5; D may be TRBD1 (6 bases). V lost 1 base, J lost 5 bases, and 14 bases lay in between. The CDR3 is 15 amino acids. Per the germline V gene, CDR1 is SGHTA and CDR2 is FQGTGA. The CDR3 here is CASSLIGGTGETQYF. CDR3 nucleotide sequence: TGTGCCAGCAGCTTAATTGGGGGCACGGGGGAGACCCAGTACTTC.

The V and J genes are TRBV27 and TRBJ1-1, with 7 bases that match TRBD1. The germline gives CDR1 MNHEY, CDR2 SMNVEV (reference sequence). V trimming: 10 bases; J trimming: 7 bases; junction bases outside the gene matches: 12. The CDR3 has 13 residues. The CDR3 DNA sequence: TGTGCCACACTAGACAGGGTAACAGATGAAGCTTTCTTT. Encoded protein: CATLDRVTDEAFF.

About this clone itself: The junction and the germline gene differ at one end; a read error may be behind it. The chain recombines TRBV28 with TRBJ1-5; the D gene is possibly TRBD1 (5 bases). From germline, CDR1 is MDHEN and CDR2 SYDVKM. This CDR3 is 15 amino acids long. The CDR3 sequence: CASSFPDGGNRPQHF. As DNA, the CDR3 is TGTGCCAGCAGTTTCCCGGACGGGGGTAATCGGCCCCAGCATTTT.

CDR3 nucleotide sequence: TGTGCCAGCTCACCCTCGACAGGGGGAGGAGAGACCCAGTACTTC. It yields the protein CASSPSTGGGETQYF. The chain recombines TRBV18 with TRBJ2-5, with 9 bases matching TRBD1. Germline V lookup: CDR1 KGHSH, CDR2 LQKENI. Trimming cost V 3 bases and J 4 bases; bases outside gene matches: 6. The CDR3 totals 15 residues.

The rearrangement uses TRBV7-2 and TRBJ1-5; 8 nucleotides line up with TRBD1. This CDR3 comprises 16 residues. The germline gives CDR1 SGHTA, CDR2 FQGNSA. The junction had 5 bases not matched to a gene; V was cut back by 1 base and J by 3 bases. The CDR3 region is CASSLEGTGNNQPQHF. The CDR3 DNA follows: TGTGCCAGCAGCTTAGAAGGGACAGGTAACAATCAGCCCCAGCATTTT.

The chain links TRBV7-2 to TRBJ2-7; 7 nucleotides agree with TRBD1. The CDR3 is 13 amino acids. V lost 3 bases to trimming and J lost 3 bases; unmatched junction nucleotides: 2. From germline, CDR1 is SGHTA and CDR2 FQGNSA. The CDR3 sequence: CASSLGQNYEQYV. Written as DNA, the CDR3 is TGTGCCAGCAGCTTGGGACAGAACTACGAGCAGTACGTC.

V gene TRBV4-3 combines with J gene TRBJ1-2, with D possibly matching TRBD1 (5 bases). V was shortened by 4 bases and J by 5 bases, with 11 bases between the two germline ends. CDR3 size: 13 residues. Germline assignment: CDR1 LGHNA and CDR2 YSLEER. This CDR3 reads CASSPGGSYGYTF. For the CDR3, the DNA is TGCGCCAGCAGCCCCGGGGGGAGTTATGGCTACACCTTC.

The chain is built from TRBV19 and TRBJ2-5, with D hard to call. The CDR3 length is 14 residues. The germline CDR1 and CDR2 sequences are LNHDA and SQIVND (reference sequence). The V gene lost 3 bases and the J gene lost 2 bases, with 10 bases spanning the gap. The CDR3 nucleotides are TGTGCCAGTAGTATGGTAGGCGGTCAAGAGACCCAGTACTTC. Its translation is CASSMVGGQETQYF.

The CDR3, as DNA: TGTGCCAGCAGCTTAGGCGGGAGTGCGGATACGCAGTATTTT. Translated, it gives CASSLGGSADTQYF. The chain employs TRBV7-9 and TRBJ2-3; 7 bases line up with TRBD2. The length of the CDR3 is 14 residues. CDR1 and CDR2 (germline): SEHNR, FQNEAQ (reference sequence). The trim removed 1 base at V and 6 bases at J, leaving 4 bases unmatched.

This clone was detected once. V and J are TRBV4-3 and TRBJ2-1; the D gene is possibly TRBD2 (6 bases). The CDR3 is 17 amino acids. V lost 0 bases and J 2 bases, leaving 14 bases between the germline ends. Germline V lookup: CDR1 LGHNA, CDR2 YSLEER. The CDR3 is CASSQDLPGETYNEQFF. The CDR3 DNA reads as TGCGCCAGCAGCCAAGACCTGCCGGGGGAGACCTACAATGAGCAGTTCTTC.

The chain couples TRBV7-2 to TRBJ1-4, with 9 nucleotides matching TRBD1. The junction had 14 bases not matched to a gene; V was cut back by 5 bases and J by 10 bases. The CDR3 is 16 residues long. CDR1 is SGHTA and CDR2 is FQGNSA in the germline V gene. Here the CDR3 DNA reads TGTGCCAGCAGCCGTAGCACAGGGGGCTTTCGTGGAAAACTGTTTTTT. It encodes CASSRSTGGFRGKLFF.

The chain links TRBV29-1 to TRBJ1-1; possibly TRBD1 for D (6 bases). CDR1 is SQVTM, CDR2 ANQGSEA, per germline. The CDR3 runs 12 residues. Trimming took 4 bases from V and 5 from J, leaving 11 bases between them. The CDR3 protein is CSVAGEITEAFF. CDR3 bases: TGCAGCGTTGCAGGGGAAATTACTGAAGCTTTCTTT.

The J gene is TRBJ1-4, the V gene TRBV11-2; 7 nucleotides align to TRBD1. Unmatched junction bases numbered 6, after V lost 0 bases and J lost 8 bases. Per germline, CDR1 SGHAT and CDR2 FQNNGV. There are 15 residues in the CDR3. The CDR3 loop is CASSLDRQGWEKLFF. The CDR3 nucleotides read TGTGCCAGCAGCTTAGATCGACAGGGTTGGGAAAAACTGTTTTTT.

The rearrangement joins TRBV4-3 to TRBJ2-3; TRBD2 is a possible D gene (6 bases). This CDR3 region has 16 residues. V lost 4 bases, J lost 0 bases, and 14 bases lay in between. Germline V CDR1 and CDR2: LGHNA, YSLEER. The CDR3 is CASSPAAGLSTDTQYF. CDR3 in DNA: TGCGCCAGCAGCCCCGCGGCGGGACTCAGCACAGATACGCAGTATTTT.

This clone was seen only once. The V gene is TRBV9, the J gene TRBJ1-2; the match to TRBD1 covers 8 bases. CDR1 is SGDLS and CDR2 is YYNGEE in the germline V gene. The CDR3 is 15 amino acids. V was pared by 2 bases and J by 3 bases, with 6 bases of the junction left unmatched. CDR3 DNA sequence: TGTGCCAGCAGCGTCCGGGACAGGTACGACTATGGCTACACCTTC. Protein: CASSVRDRYDYGYTF.